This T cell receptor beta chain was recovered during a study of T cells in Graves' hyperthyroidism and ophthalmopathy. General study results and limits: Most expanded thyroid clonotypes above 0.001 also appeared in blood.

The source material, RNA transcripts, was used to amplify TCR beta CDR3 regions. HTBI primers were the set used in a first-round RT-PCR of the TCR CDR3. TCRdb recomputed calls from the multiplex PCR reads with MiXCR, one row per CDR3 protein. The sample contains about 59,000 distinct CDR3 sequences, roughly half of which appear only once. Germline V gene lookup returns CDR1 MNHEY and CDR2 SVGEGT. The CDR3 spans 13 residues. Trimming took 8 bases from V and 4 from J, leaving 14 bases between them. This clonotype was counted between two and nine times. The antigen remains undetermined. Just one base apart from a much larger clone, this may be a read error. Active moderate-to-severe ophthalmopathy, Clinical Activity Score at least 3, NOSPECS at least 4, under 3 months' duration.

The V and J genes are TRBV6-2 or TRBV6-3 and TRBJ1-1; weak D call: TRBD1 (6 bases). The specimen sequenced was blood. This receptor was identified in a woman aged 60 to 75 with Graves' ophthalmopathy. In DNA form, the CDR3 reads TGTGCCAGCGGGCGACAGGAGAGCACTGAAGCTTTCTTT. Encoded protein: CASGRQESTEAFF.